The clone carrying this T cell receptor (beta chain) was seen many times. Its target is not known. This sample is part of a study of regulatory T cells in long-lasting Graves disease. Building of the TCR beta libraries involved iRepertoire HTBI primers and Arm-PCR of CDR3 regions. TCRdb re-called the multiplex PCR reads with MiXCR, one entry per CDR3 protein. The table records roughly 220,000 distinct CDR3 sequences, roughly 18% of them present only once. CDR1 is DFQATT, CDR2 SNEGSKA, per germline (reference sequence). CDR3 size: 13 residues. The trim removed 5 bases at V and 3 bases at J, leaving 7 bases unmatched. Documented time point: newly diagnosed GD, antithyroid drugs for less than 3 months. The TCR library was made from RNA that had been extracted from PBMCs in TRIzol. Regarding the study as a whole: Under persistent disease, TRBV28, TRBJ1-2 and TRBJ2-5 were used preferentially. With some 2,800 shared public clonotypes, persistent patients exceeded new patients, who shared about a thousand.

This receptor was identified in a female donor with Graves disease. This specimen was peripheral blood mononuclear cells (PBMCs), taken at new diagnosis, from a patient treated with antithyroid drugs. The gene calls are TRBV20-1 and TRBJ2-7, with 7 nucleotides matching TRBD1. This CDR3 is CSAPSGQHYEQYF. The CDR3 DNA follows: TGCAGTGCTCCTTCGGGACAGCACTACGAGCAGTACTTC.